The 20 T cell receptor beta chains below were found in one sample sequenced in a study of vaccination and CD4 T cells after COVID-19. Their antigens are not known. The treatment: roughly ten-day PBMC culture with coronavirus spike peptide pools or control peptides (ViraFEST assay). Samples of CD4+ T cells were obtained from the unexposed donor before the COVID-19 pandemic (2011-2018). Sequenced with the Oncomine TCR Beta short-read assay was DNA taken from cultured CD4+ T cells. TCRdb passed the PCR reads through MiXCR, listing each CDR3 protein once. The table has thousands of distinct CDR3 sequences, roughly 52% seen once. Sequenced input: CD4+ T cells from blood, cultured in vitro. The receptors were gathered from a human donor in good health.

The V gene is TRBV28, the J gene TRBJ2-7; possibly TRBD1 for D (6 bases). Looked up from germline, CDR1 is MDHEN and CDR2 is SYDVKM. The V gene lost 3 bases and the J gene lost 2 bases, with 8 bases spanning the gap. The CDR3 contains 13 residues. The DNA of the CDR3 is TGTGCCAGCAGTTTGGGGGCGGCCTACGAGCAGTACTTC. It codes for CASSLGAAYEQYF.

V usage is TRBV11-2 and J usage is TRBJ2-7, with unresolved D. CDR1 and CDR2 (germline): SGHAT, FQNNGV. This CDR3 is 11 amino acids long. Trimming removed 5 bases at V and 6 bases at J, with 8 bases between. CDR3 bases: TGTGCCAGCAGCCCCGGGTTCGAGCAGTACTTC. Protein: CASSPGFEQYF.

The chain recombines TRBV30 with TRBJ2-4, with 9 bases that match TRBD2. The junction had 8 bases not matched to a gene; V was cut back by 3 bases and J by 5 bases. This CDR3 spans 15 amino acids. In germline, CDR1 is GTSNPN, CDR2 SVGIG (reference sequence). CDR3 nucleotide sequence: TGTGCCTGGAGGCAGGGGGGGACTAGCCAAAACATTCAGTACTTC. Protein product: CAWRQGGTSQNIQYF. The entire variable domain, with the rest obtained from reference TRBV30 and TRBJ2-4, is as follows: SQTIHQWPATLVQPVGSPLSLECTVEGTSNPNLYWYRQAAGRGLQLLFYSVGIGQISSEVPQNLSASRPQDRQFILSSKKLLLSDSGFYLCAWRQGGTSQNIQYFGAGTRLSVL.

The chain uses TRBV20-1 and TRBJ1-1; D is ambiguous. This CDR3 spans 13 amino acids. Per the germline V gene, CDR1 is DFQATT and CDR2 is SNEGSKA (reference sequence). Written as DNA, the CDR3 is TGCAGAGGCCGTCCGGGCCACCTTCCTGAAGCTTTCTTT. Translating gives CRGRPGHLPEAFF.

This clonotype was seen only a few times. The rearrangement uses TRBV28 and TRBJ2-7; 13 bases are shared with TRBD2. The CDR3 has 18 amino acids. After removal of 3 bases from V and 3 bases from J, the junction contained 11 bases not matched to a gene. Germline assignment: CDR1 MDHEN and CDR2 SYDVKM. CDR3 sequence (DNA): TGTGCCAGCAGTTTGGTCCAGGGACTAGCGGGACTTCTCTACGAGCAGTACTTC. Encoded protein: CASSLVQGLAGLLYEQYF.

This clonotype is judged medium-sized. The chain recombines TRBV19 with TRBJ1-5; tentative D call: TRBD1 (5 bases). Germline V gene data show CDR1 as LNHDA and CDR2 as SQIVND (reference sequence). The CDR3 is made up of 14 amino acids. V was shortened by 4 bases and J by 5 bases, with 12 bases between the two germline ends. The CDR3 sequence is CASSTRDGDQPQHF. CDR3 nucleotide sequence: TGTGCCAGTAGTACCAGGGATGGGGATCAGCCCCAGCATTTT.

The CDR3 is CASSLGASGRSDTQYF. DNA of the CDR3: TGTGCCAGCAGCTTAGGAGCCAGCGGGAGGTCCGATACGCAGTATTTT. V usage is TRBV7-6 and J usage is TRBJ2-3, with 9 bases that match TRBD2. V dropped 1 base and J dropped 6; count of bases not matched to a gene: 8. This CDR3 contains 16 residues. Germline CDR1 SGHVS, CDR2 FNYEAQ. The full variable domain, completed using reference TRBV7-6 and TRBJ2-3, is GAGVSQSPRYKVTKRGQDVALRCDPISGHVSLYWYRQALGQGPEFLTYFNYEAQQDKSGLPNDRFSAERPEGSISTLTIQRTEQRDSAMYRCASSLGASGRSDTQYFGPGTRLTVL.

This clonotype was counted between two and nine times. This chain links TRBV7-9 with TRBJ1-1; no firm D call. Per germline, CDR1 SEHNR and CDR2 FQNEAQ (reference sequence). V lost 2 bases and J 6 bases, leaving 7 bases between the germline ends. The CDR3 runs 12 residues. CDR3 amino acids: CASSLLVAEAFF. CDR3 coding DNA: TGTGCCAGCAGCTTACTCGTTGCTGAAGCTTTCTTT.

The rearrangement joins TRBV12-3 or TRBV12-4 to TRBJ1-1; D perhaps matches TRBD1 (6 bases). This CDR3 region has 13 residues. V was cut by 5 bases and J by 11 bases, with 18 bases left in between. The CDR3 DNA reads as TGTGCCAGCAGTCTCACAGGGTCTTCGGGTGCTTTCTTT. It encodes CASSLTGSSGAFF.

This clonotype occurred a few times. This chain joins TRBV18 and TRBJ1-2; D may be TRBD1 (6 bases). The V gene's germline CDR1 is KGHSH and CDR2 LQKENI. CDR3 length: 15 residues. Deletions cut 4 bases from V and 5 bases from J, with 17 bases between. The CDR3 region is CASSRLGAEGYGYTF. CDR3 nucleotide sequence: TGTGCCAGCTCACGCCTGGGGGCAGAGGGGTATGGCTACACCTTC.

This clonotype occurred a few times. The rearrangement uses TRBV7-2 and TRBJ1-2; a weak D match, TRBD1 (5 bases). The germline CDR1 and CDR2 sequences are SGHTA and FQGNSA. Trimming cost V 5 bases and J 4 bases, with 14 bases left between them. This CDR3 has 14 residues. CDR3 residues: CASSHMTVSYGYTF. CDR3 DNA sequence: TGTGCCAGCAGCCATATGACAGTCTCCTATGGCTACACCTTC.

The chain employs TRBV7-2 and TRBJ2-2; weak D call: TRBD1 (6 bases). The V and J ends lost 3 bases and 4 bases respectively, with 9 bases between them. The germline V gene has CDR1 SGHTA and CDR2 FQGNSA. CDR3 length: 14 amino acids. CDR3 region: CASSFIGGTGELFF. Here the CDR3 DNA reads TGTGCCAGCAGCTTTATAGGGGGCACCGGGGAGCTGTTTTTT.

The V and J genes are TRBV6-4 and TRBJ2-5; 8 bases align to TRBD2. V lost 4 bases, J lost 5 bases, and 12 bases stayed unmatched. This CDR3 region has 16 residues. Germline V gene sequence: CDR1 MRHNA, CDR2 SNTAGT. CDR3 DNA: TGTGCCAGCAGTGGGGAACTAGCGGTTTTATCGGAGACCCAGTACTTC. It yields the protein CASSGELAVLSETQYF.

The rearrangement uses TRBV28 and TRBJ2-2, with TRBD1 matching 8 bases. After removal of 5 bases from V and 4 bases from J, the junction contained 3 bases not matched to a gene. CDR1 MDHEN and CDR2 SYDVKM come from the germline V gene. The CDR3 runs 14 residues. The DNA of the CDR3 is TGTGCCAGCAGTCCAGGGGGCAGCACCGGGGAGCTGTTTTTT. Its translation is CASSPGGSTGELFF.

The CDR3 region is CASPTGMNTEAFF. The CDR3 nucleotides read TGTGCCAGCCCGACAGGAATGAACACTGAAGCTTTCTTT. The chain combines TRBV21-1 with TRBJ1-1; TRBD1, the table's D call, was not compared with the DNA. TRBV21-1 is an annotated pseudogene. The CDR3 sequence is 13 residues long.

The chain links TRBV5-4 to TRBJ2-5; 7 bases align to TRBD1. There are 16 residues in the CDR3. J gave up 2 bases and V 3 bases, and 10 bases lay outside the gene matches. The germline CDR1 and CDR2 sequences are SGHNT and YYREEE (reference sequence). The CDR3 spells CASSSMTGRYQETQYF. CDR3 coding DNA: TGTGCCAGCAGCTCGATGACAGGGCGTTATCAAGAGACCCAGTACTTC.

The chain employs TRBV18 and TRBJ1-2; D possibly corresponds to TRBD1 (5 bases). In germline, CDR1 is KGHSH, CDR2 LQKENI. The CDR3 has 13 amino acids. Trimming stripped 4 bases from V and 4 bases from J, with 10 bases between. CDR3 protein: CASSRGVGYGYTF. The CDR3 DNA sequence: TGTGCCAGCTCACGGGGGGTTGGCTATGGCTACACCTTC.

This rearrangement joins TRBV5-1 to TRBJ1-2; D is uncertain. The V gene lost 0 bases and the J gene lost 7 bases, with 7 bases spanning the gap. The CDR3 totals 12 residues. The V gene's germline CDR1 is SGHRS and CDR2 YFSETQ. For the CDR3, the DNA is TGCGCCAGCAGCTTGGTAGGGTCTGGCTACACCTTC. As protein: CASSLVGSGYTF.

This clonotype was observed a few times. The rearrangement links TRBV6-1 to TRBJ1-1; TRBD1 aligns across 8 bases. Germline values: CDR1 MNHNS, CDR2 SASEGT. After removal of 4 bases from V and 8 bases from J, the junction contained 9 bases not matched to a gene. The CDR3 is 14 amino acids. The CDR3 bases are TGTGCCAGCAGTGCTGGACAGGGAGTTCTCGAAGCTTTCTTT. It encodes CASSAGQGVLEAFF.

This clonotype has just a few counts. This rearrangement joins TRBV7-2 to TRBJ2-3; no firm D call. Trimming left V 5 bases short and J 1 base short, with 10 bases between. The CDR3 length is 14 residues. Germline V CDR1 and CDR2: SGHTA, FQGNSA. The CDR3 protein is CASSPPKRTDTQYF. The DNA of the CDR3 is TGTGCCAGCAGCCCTCCCAAACGCACAGATACGCAGTATTTT.